This TCR beta chain was sequenced during a study of blood T cell repertoires in COVID-19. The table came from immunoSEQ multiplex PCR; TCRdb's copy has only in-frame clones and leaves some out. Seen here are more than 250,000 clones, roughly 90% observed once, and the top ten hold approximately 6.5%. The CDR3 is made up of 16 amino acids. From germline, CDR1 is LNHDA and CDR2 SQIVND (reference sequence). V dropped 3 bases and J dropped 6; count of bases not matched to a gene: 7. This clonotype originated in a man younger than 35 who had recovered from COVID-19. The J gene is TRBJ1-5, the V gene TRBV19; 11 bases map to TRBD1. Sequenced: peripheral blood. In DNA, the CDR3 is TGTGCCAGTAGTATGTCTGGGACAGGGGGTAGTCAGCCCCAGCATTTT. This codes for CASSMSGTGGSQPQHF.